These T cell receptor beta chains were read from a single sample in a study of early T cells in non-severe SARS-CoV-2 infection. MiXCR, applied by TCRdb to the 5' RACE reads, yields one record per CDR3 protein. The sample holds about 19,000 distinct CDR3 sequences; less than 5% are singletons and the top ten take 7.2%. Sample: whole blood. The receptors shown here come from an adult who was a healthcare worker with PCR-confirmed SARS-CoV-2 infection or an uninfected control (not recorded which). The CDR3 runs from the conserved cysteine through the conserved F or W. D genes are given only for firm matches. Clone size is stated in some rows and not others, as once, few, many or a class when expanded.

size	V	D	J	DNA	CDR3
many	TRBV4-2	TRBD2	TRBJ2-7	TGTGCCAGCAGCCTCGCGGGGGGGTCAAACGAGCAGTACTTC	CASSLAGGSNEQYF
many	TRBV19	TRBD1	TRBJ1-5	TGTGCCAGTAGCTGGGACAGGGTGCCGGCTCAGCCCCAGCATTTT	CASSWDRVPAQPQHF
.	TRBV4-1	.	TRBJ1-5	TGCGCCAGCAGCCAGGATTCGAACGCTATAGCCCAGCATTTT	CASSQDSNAIAQHF
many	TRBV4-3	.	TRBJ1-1	TGCGCCAGCAGCCAGAAGACAGAAGGGAACACTGAAGCTTTCTTT	CASSQKTEGNTEAFF
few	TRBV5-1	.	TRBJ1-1	TGCGCCAGCAGGCGCGGGGGTCAGGGGAACACTGAAGCTTTCTTT	CASRRGGQGNTEAFF
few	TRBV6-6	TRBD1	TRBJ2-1	TGTGCCAGCAGTTACTCGACAGGGAGCTCCTACAATGAGCAGTTCTTC	CASSYSTGSSYNEQFF
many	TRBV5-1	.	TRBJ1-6	TGCGCCAGCAGCCTATGGACTGGATTGGATTCACCCCTCCACTTT	CASSLWTGLDSPLHF
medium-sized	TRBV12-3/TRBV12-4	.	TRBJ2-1	TGTGCCAGCAGTCGGGGGTCCTACAATGAGCAGTTCTTC	CASSRGSYNEQFF
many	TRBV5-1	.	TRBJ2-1	TGCGCCAGCAGCTTTAAGAATGAGCAGTTCTTC	CASSFKNEQFF
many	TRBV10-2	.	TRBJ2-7	TGCGCCAGCAGCTTGAGGGGTAAGGAGCAGTACTTC	CASSLRGKEQYF
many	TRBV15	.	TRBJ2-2	TGTGCCACCAGCAGAGGGTCTTCGGCAGGCCTGGGGCCCGGGGAGCTGTTTTTT	CATSRGSSAGLGPGELFF
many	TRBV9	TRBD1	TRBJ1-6	TGTGCCAGCAGTGCCGACAGGGGATTGGGGGATTCACCCCTCCACTTT	CASSADRGLGDSPLHF
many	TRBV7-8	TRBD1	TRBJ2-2	TGTGCCAGCAGGGTGACAGGGTCAGGTGACGGGGAGCTGTTTTTT	CASRVTGSGDGELFF
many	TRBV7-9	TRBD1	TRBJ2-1	TGTGCCAGCAGCTTGGGACAGGCTGGTCGTGAGCAGTTCTTC	CASSLGQAGREQFF
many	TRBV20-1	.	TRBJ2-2	TGCAGTGCTAGAGATTTTACGGACACCGGGGAGCTGTTTTTT	CSARDFTDTGELFF
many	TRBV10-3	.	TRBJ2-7	TGTGCCATCAGTGAGTCAGACGGGAACCCCTACGAGCAGTACTTC	CAISESDGNPYEQYF
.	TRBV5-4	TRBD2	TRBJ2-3	TGTGCCAGCAGCTTGGGGACTAGCGGTCTCACAGATACGCAGTATTTT	CASSLGTSGLTDTQYF
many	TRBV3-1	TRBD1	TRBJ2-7	TGTGCCAGCAGCCAAGCCCCCGGGACAGGGAACGAGCAGTACTTC	CASSQAPGTGNEQYF
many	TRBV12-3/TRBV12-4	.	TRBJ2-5	TGTGCCAGCAGTTTTTCCCAGCAAGAGACCCAGTACTTC	CASSFSQQETQYF
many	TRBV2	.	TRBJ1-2	TGTGCCAGCTCGATGGGGCCCTATGGCTACACCTTC	CASSMGPYGYTF
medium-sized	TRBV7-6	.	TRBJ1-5	TGTGCCAGCAGCTTATTTGAGGGATTCAATCAGCCCCAGCATTTT	CASSLFEGFNQPQHF
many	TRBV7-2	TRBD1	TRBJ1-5	TGTGCCAGCAGCTTTCGGCTCGGGACAGCAAATCAGCCCCAGCATTTT	CASSFRLGTANQPQHF
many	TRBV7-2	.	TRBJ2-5	TGTGCCAGCAGTCCAAACGTTCTGTTGGAGACCCAGTACTTC	CASSPNVLLETQYF
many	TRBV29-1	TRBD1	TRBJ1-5	TGCAGCGTGAAAGCTGGGACAGGTCGAGATCAGCCCCAGCATTTT	CSVKAGTGRDQPQHF
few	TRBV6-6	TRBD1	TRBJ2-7	TGTGCCAGCAGTTACGCGGACAGGCCGGTGATGCAGTACTTC	CASSYADRPVMQYF
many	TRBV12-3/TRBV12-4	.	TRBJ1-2	TGTGCCAGCAGTTTAGCGGATTACTATGGCTACACCTTC	CASSLADYYGYTF
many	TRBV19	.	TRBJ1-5	TGTGCCAGTAGCCACCGAGGCGGATATAGCAATCAGCCCCAGCATTTT	CASSHRGGYSNQPQHF
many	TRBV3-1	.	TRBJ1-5	TGTGCCAGCAGCCAAGGGGTAGGGACCAATCAGCCCCAGCATTTT	CASSQGVGTNQPQHF
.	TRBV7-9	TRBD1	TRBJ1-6	TGTGCCAGCAGTTCCGGACAGGGGGATTCACCCCTCCACTTT	CASSSGQGDSPLHF
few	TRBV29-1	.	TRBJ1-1	TGCAGCGTTGTGCACACGAACACTGAAGCTTTCTTT	CSVVHTNTEAFF
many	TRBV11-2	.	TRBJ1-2	TGTGCCAGCAGCTTAAACAGGGTGAACTATGGCTACACCTTC	CASSLNRVNYGYTF
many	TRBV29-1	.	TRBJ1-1	TGCAGCGTTGAAGGGGCTGGGTTAGCTTTCTTT	CSVEGAGLAFF
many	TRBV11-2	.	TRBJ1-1	TGTGCCAGCAGCTTAATTCGGGGCACTGAAGCTTTCTTT	CASSLIRGTEAFF
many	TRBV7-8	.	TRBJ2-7	TGTGCCAGCAGCTTAACGCGGGGGACATCAGCGTGGCAGTACTTC	CASSLTRGTSAWQYF
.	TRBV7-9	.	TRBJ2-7	TGTGCCAGCACCCAGACAGAAATCTACGAGCAGTACTTC	CASTQTEIYEQYF
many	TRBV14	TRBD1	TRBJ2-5	TGTGCCAGCAGCCCCAGGACAGGGAGAATAAGGGGACAAGAGACCCAGTACTTC	CASSPRTGRIRGQETQYF
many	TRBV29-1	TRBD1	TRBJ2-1	TGCAGCTCCCTCCGGCCAGGGGGCGATGAGCAGTTCTTC	CSSLRPGGDEQFF
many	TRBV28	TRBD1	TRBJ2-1	TGTGCCAGCAGTGGGGGACAGACGAGCTCCTACAATGAGCAGTTCTTC	CASSGGQTSSYNEQFF
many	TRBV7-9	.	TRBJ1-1	TGTGCCAGCAGCAGGGGGGAGGTGAACACTGAAGCTTTCTTT	CASSRGEVNTEAFF
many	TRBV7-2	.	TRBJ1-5	TGTGCCAGCAGCTTGTCTTACCGCAATCAGCCCCAGCATTTT	CASSLSYRNQPQHF
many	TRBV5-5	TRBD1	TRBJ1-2	TGTGCCAGCAGCTTTGGGACAGGAGCGAAAGGCTATGGCTACACCTTC	CASSFGTGAKGYGYTF
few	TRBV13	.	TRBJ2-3	TGTGCCAGCAGCTTAGGATATTCGGAGTGGGGGAGCACAGATACGCAGTATTTT	CASSLGYSEWGSTDTQYF
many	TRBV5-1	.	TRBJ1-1	TGCGCCAGCAGCTTGTGGTCCCTGAACACTGAAGCTTTCTTT	CASSLWSLNTEAFF
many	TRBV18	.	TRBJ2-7	TGTGCCAGCTCACCCAGACAAGACGAGCAGTACTTC	CASSPRQDEQYF
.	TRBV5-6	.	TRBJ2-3	TGTGCCAGCAGCTTGGACCCTGGGGGAACAGATACGCAGTATTTT	CASSLDPGGTDTQYF
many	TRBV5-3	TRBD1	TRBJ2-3	TGTGCCAGAAGCTTGGGACAGGGAACGGATACGCAGTATTTT	CARSLGQGTDTQYF
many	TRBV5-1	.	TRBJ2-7	TGCGCCAGCAGCTTTGCGTCAGGGACTGCGGAGGAGCAGTACTTC	CASSFASGTAEEQYF
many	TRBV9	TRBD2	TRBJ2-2	TGTGCCAGCAGCGCCGGGGGGGCGTCCGGGGAGCTGTTTTTT	CASSAGGASGELFF
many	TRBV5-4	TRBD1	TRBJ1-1	TGTGCCAGCAGAATGGGACAGTTTAACACTGAAGCTTTCTTT	CASRMGQFNTEAFF
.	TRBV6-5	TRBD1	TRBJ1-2	TGTGCCAGCAGTCGGGAAGGGGGCAACTATGGCTACACCTTC	CASSREGGNYGYTF